The 20 T cell receptor beta chains listed next were all sequenced from one sample in a study of T-cell memory formation after mild COVID-19. MiXCR, run by TCRdb on the 5' RACE reads, gives a single entry per CDR3 protein. Among 150,000 to 200,000 distinct CDR3 sequences listed, roughly 23% were seen once. Specimen: PBMCs or a T cell subset sorted from them (not recorded which). All receptors derive from an adult woman who had mild COVID-19 (a few samples of this study predate the infection). Cell type and time point are not known.

The chain recombines TRBV11-1 with TRBJ2-7; perhaps D is TRBD1 or TRBD2 (5 bases each). The CDR3 has 13 amino acids. Germline CDR1 and CDR2: SGHAT and FQDESV (reference sequence). V was shortened by 3 bases and J by 2 bases, with 8 bases between the two germline ends. The CDR3: CASSFGGTYEQYF. The CDR3 DNA reads as TGTGCCAGCAGCTTTGGGGGAACCTACGAGCAGTACTTC.

Concerning this clonotype: The junction differs from germline at one of its ends, possibly a read error. The J gene is TRBJ2-2, the V gene TRBV3-1; 9 bases are shared with TRBD1. CDR3 length: 17 amino acids. CDR1 is LGHDT and CDR2 is YNNKEL in the germline V gene (reference sequence). CDR3 sequence: CASSHNPGQGLFGEVFF. Written as DNA, the CDR3 is TGTGCCAGCAGCCATAACCCGGGACAGGGTTTGTTCGGGGAGGTGTTTTTT.

This clonotype was detected only a few times. This rearrangement joins TRBV27 to TRBJ2-1, with D possibly being TRBD2 (6 bases). V lost 9 bases, J lost 2 bases, and 14 bases lay in between. The length of the CDR3 is 14 residues. From germline, CDR1 is MNHEY and CDR2 SMNVEV (reference sequence). CDR3 in DNA: TGTGCCAGTACCTTGGGCGGGGCCTACAATGAGCAGTTCTTC. Protein: CASTLGGAYNEQFF.

This clonotype was detected only a few times. The CDR3 DNA is TGCAGCGTTGATAGGGGGCGATTGACTGAAGCTTTCTTT. Its protein product is CSVDRGRLTEAFF. The V gene is TRBV29-1, the J gene TRBJ1-1, with TRBD1 identical over 7 bases. The CDR3 has 13 amino acids. V was pared by 3 bases and J by 5 bases, with 6 bases of the junction left unmatched. In germline, CDR1 is SQVTM, CDR2 ANQGSEA.

This clonotype was counted between two and nine times. The V and J genes are TRBV5-6 and TRBJ2-5; TRBD1 matches 8 bases. The CDR3 runs to 17 residues. Trimming cost V 3 bases and J 1 base; bases outside gene matches: 11. Germline CDR1 SGHDT, CDR2 YYEEEE. CDR3 in DNA: TGTGCCAGCAGCTCCCCCGAGGGACAGGAGGGCCAAGAGACCCAGTACTTC. It encodes CASSSPEGQEGQETQYF.

This clonotype has a handful of counts. V gene TRBV27 combines with J gene TRBJ2-1; 8 bases align to TRBD2. The junction had 10 bases not matched to a gene; V was cut back by 3 bases and J by 6 bases. CDR3 size: 16 residues. Germline CDR1 reads MNHEY; CDR2 reads SMNVEV (reference sequence). The CDR3 loop reads CASSFYSGGPGNEQFF. The CDR3 nucleotides are TGTGCCAGCAGTTTTTACTCGGGAGGGCCGGGCAATGAGCAGTTCTTC.

The rearrangement links TRBV7-9 to TRBJ2-2; 12 nucleotides align to TRBD2. Unmatched junction bases numbered 6, after V lost 6 bases and J lost 1 base. The germline V gene has CDR1 SEHNR and CDR2 FQNEAQ (reference sequence). The CDR3 runs to 17 residues. The CDR3 nucleotides are TGTGCCAGCAGGGGCCCGACTAGCGGGAGGAACACCGGGGAGCTGTTTTTT. Translation gives CASRGPTSGRNTGELFF.

This clonotype was counted between two and nine times. V usage is TRBV4-3 and J usage is TRBJ2-3; 13 bases match TRBD2. CDR3 length equals 17 residues. V trimming: 6 bases; J trimming: 2 bases; junction bases outside the gene matches: 8. CDR1 and CDR2 (germline): LGHNA, YSLEER. The chain's CDR3 is CASSARLAGGFTDTQYF. The CDR3 nucleotides are TGCGCCAGCAGTGCCCGACTAGCGGGAGGATTCACAGATACGCAGTATTTT.

This clonotype was found a few times. The chain combines TRBV7-9 with TRBJ1-4; no clear D gene. The CDR3 is 15 amino acids. Trimming removed 1 base from V and 3 bases from J, with 9 bases in between. CDR1 is SEHNR, CDR2 FQNEAQ, per germline (reference sequence). In DNA form, the CDR3 reads TGTGCCAGCAGCTTAGACAGAGCCTCTAATGAAAAACTGTTTTTT. Protein product: CASSLDRASNEKLFF.

This clonotype was detected only once. The rearrangement joins TRBV5-4 to TRBJ2-7, with 9 bases identical to TRBD2. The V and J ends lost 0 bases and 3 bases, in that order; junction bases with no gene match: 4. The CDR3 spans 15 residues. Germline CDR1 is SGHNT and CDR2 is YYREEE (reference sequence). The DNA of the CDR3 is TGTGCCAGCAGCTTGGATTTAGCGGGAGTCTACGAGCAGTACTTC. Protein sequence: CASSLDLAGVYEQYF. Full variable domain (missing parts from reference TRBV5-4 and TRBJ2-7): ETGVTQSPTHLIKTRGQQVTLRCSSQSGHNTVSWYQQALGQGPQFIFQYYREEENGRGNFPPRFSGLQFPNYSSELNVNALELDDSALYLCASSLDLAGVYEQYFGPGTRLTVT.

The chain has TRBV7-9 and TRBJ2-1; 7 bases are a match to TRBD2. The CDR3 length is 19 residues. The ends lost 4 bases at V and 6 bases at J; junction bases unmatched: 21. Germline V gives CDR1 SEHNR, CDR2 FQNEAQ (reference sequence). CDR3 loop: CASSSGPASGNGVGNEQFF. CDR3 DNA sequence: TGTGCCAGCAGCTCCGGGCCCGCCAGCGGGAATGGGGTAGGCAATGAGCAGTTCTTC.

V gene TRBV3-1 combines with J gene TRBJ1-5; possibly TRBD1 for D (6 bases). Looked up from germline, CDR1 is LGHDT and CDR2 is YNNKEL (reference sequence). The V and J ends lost 3 bases and 2 bases respectively, with 11 bases between them. This CDR3 is built from 15 residues. The CDR3 nucleotides read TGTGCCAGCAGCCATGGGGGCACGGGCAATCAGCCCCAGCATTTT. Amino acid sequence: CASSHGGTGNQPQHF.

This chain joins TRBV15 and TRBJ2-3; 9 bases match TRBD2. J was trimmed by 5 bases and V by 0 bases; bases with no gene match: 6. The CDR3 sequence is 16 residues long. In germline, CDR1 is LNHNV, CDR2 YYDKDF (reference sequence). This CDR3 reads CATSRERGLAIDTQYF. The DNA of the CDR3 is TGTGCCACCAGCAGAGAGCGGGGACTAGCCATAGATACGCAGTATTTT.

This clonotype was seen more than once but under ten times. The rearrangement links TRBV18 to TRBJ2-7; D remains unclear. CDR1 and CDR2 (germline): KGHSH, LQKENI. The CDR3 has 13 residues. V was shortened by 1 base and J by 2 bases, with 6 bases between the two germline ends. The CDR3 protein is CASSPRQAYEQYF. DNA of the CDR3: TGTGCCAGCTCACCACGGCAGGCCTACGAGCAGTACTTC.

There are a few counts of this clonotype. J is TRBJ2-3 and V is TRBV2; D is undetermined. The germline V gene has CDR1 SNHLY and CDR2 FYNNEI. CDR3 length: 15 residues. V lost 2 bases, J lost 0 bases, and 9 bases lay in between. CDR3 bases: TGTGCCAGCAGTGAAAGGCGGTCTAGCACAGATACGCAGTATTTT. Encoded protein: CASSERRSSTDTQYF. Full variable domain (missing parts from reference TRBV2 and TRBJ2-3): EPEVTQTPSHQVTQMGQEVILRCVPISNHLYFYWYRQILGQKVEFLVSFYNNEISEKSEIFDDQFSVERPDGSNFTLKIRSTKLEDSAMYFCASSERRSSTDTQYFGPGTRLTVL.

There are a few counts of this clonotype. J is TRBJ2-5 and V is TRBV5-5, with 10 bases identical to TRBD2. The CDR3 contains 17 residues. V was pared by 3 bases and J by 6 bases, with 14 bases of the junction left unmatched. Germline V gene sequence: CDR1 SGHKS, CDR2 YYEKEE (reference sequence). This chain's CDR3 is CASSYRPLAGSEQTQYF. The DNA of the CDR3 is TGTGCCAGCAGCTACCGCCCACTAGCGGGATCTGAACAGACCCAGTACTTC.

The chain recombines TRBV4-3 with TRBJ2-1, with D possibly called TRBD1 or TRBD2 (5 bases each). The CDR3 length is 14 residues. From germline, CDR1 is LGHNA and CDR2 YSLEER. V was trimmed by 0 bases and J by 8 bases, leaving 11 bases between them. The CDR3 DNA sequence: TGCGCCAGCAGCCAAGATGGGACCCGCCATGAGCAGTTCTTC. Protein: CASSQDGTRHEQFF.

This clonotype was recorded a few times. The chain links TRBV5-1 to TRBJ1-5; D is uncertain. CDR1 is SGHRS, CDR2 YFSETQ, per germline. This CDR3 spans 21 amino acids. V was shortened by 7 bases and J by 0 bases, with 32 bases between the two germline ends. CDR3 sequence (DNA): TGCGCCAGCGGGAAAAGGGTGGCGCAGCTTTTTTGGAGTAATAGCAATCAGCCCCAGCATTTT. Translated, it gives CASGKRVAQLFWSNSNQPQHF.

CDR3 DNA: TGCAGCGGAGCCTTTACAGGGACCGGGGAGCTGTTTTTT. Translation: CSGAFTGTGELFF. This chain connects TRBV29-1 to TRBJ2-2, with D possibly matching TRBD1 (6 bases). Trimming left V 7 bases short and J 5 bases short, with 14 bases between. From germline, CDR1 is SQVTM and CDR2 ANQGSEA. The length of the CDR3 is 13 residues.

There are a few counts of this clonotype. The J gene is TRBJ2-7, the V gene TRBV20-1, with TRBD2 matching over 10 bases. V was pared by 7 bases and J by 3 bases, with 6 bases of the junction left unmatched. This CDR3 has 13 residues. The V gene's germline CDR1 is DFQATT and CDR2 SNEGSKA (reference sequence). The DNA for the CDR3 is TGCAGTGGTACCGGGACTAGCGACTACGAGCAGTACTTC. Its translation is CSGTGTSDYEQYF.